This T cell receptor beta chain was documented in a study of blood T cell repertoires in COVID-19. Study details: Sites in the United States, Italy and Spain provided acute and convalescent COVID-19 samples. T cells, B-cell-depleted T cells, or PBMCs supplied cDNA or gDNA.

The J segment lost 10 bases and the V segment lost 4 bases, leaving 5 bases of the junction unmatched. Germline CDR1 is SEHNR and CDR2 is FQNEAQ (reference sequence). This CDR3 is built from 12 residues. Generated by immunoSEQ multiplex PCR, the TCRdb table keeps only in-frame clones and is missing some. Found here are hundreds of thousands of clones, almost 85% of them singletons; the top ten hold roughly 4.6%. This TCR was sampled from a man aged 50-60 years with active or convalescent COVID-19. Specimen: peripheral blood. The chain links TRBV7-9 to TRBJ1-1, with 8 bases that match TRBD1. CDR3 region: CASSSGGLRAFF. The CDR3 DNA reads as TGTGCCAGCAGCTCAGGGGGCTTAAGAGCTTTCTTT.